Below, 20 T cell receptor beta chains from the same sample are listed, as sequenced in a study of cytomegalovirus exposure and HLA in healthy donors. In the PCR, 60 Vbeta and 13 Jbeta primers were used. TCRdb keeps only in-frame clones here, not all; method: immunoSEQ multiplex PCR. Of tens of thousands of clones listed, around 68% were seen once; the top ten hold about 9.1%. The specimen was PBMCs. The receptor source for this set is a man aged 35 to 55 in good health and CMV-seropositive.

Of note for this clone: At one end, the junction sequence differs from germline, possibly due to a read error. This sequence joins TRBV5-1 and TRBJ2-7; 8 nucleotides line up with TRBD2. CDR1 and CDR2 (germline): SGHRS, YFSETQ. The CDR3 length is 15 residues. CDR3 sequence reads: CAGSLGTSGSYEQYF. Written as DNA, the CDR3 is TGCGCCGGCAGCTTGGGTACTAGCGGATCCTACGAGCAGTACTTC.

CDR3 in amino acids: CASSDPGGALNTEAFF. In DNA form, the CDR3 reads TGTGCCAGCAGCGATCCAGGAGGAGCTTTGAACACTGAAGCTTTCTTT. The chain carries TRBV9 and TRBJ1-1, with D unclear. This CDR3 has 16 amino acids. Looked up from germline, CDR1 is SGDLS and CDR2 is YYNGEE. Trimming removed 3 bases from V and 0 bases from J, with 15 bases in between.

The CDR3 DNA follows: TGTGCCAGCAGCTTCGGAGCTTCAGGGCCCGCTGAAGCTTTCTTT. Its protein product is CASSFGASGPAEAFF. The rearrangement links TRBV11-2 to TRBJ1-1; TRBD1 might be the D (5 bases). The V and J ends lost 3 bases and 6 bases respectively, with 17 bases between them. The germline gives CDR1 SGHAT, CDR2 FQNNGV. There are 15 residues in the CDR3.

The J gene is TRBJ1-5, the V gene TRBV27, with D hard to call. V shed 2 bases and J shed 5 bases, with 7 bases lying between them. Germline V gene sequence: CDR1 MNHEY, CDR2 SMNVEV (reference sequence). The CDR3 length is 13 residues. Written as DNA, the CDR3 is TGTGCCAGCAGTTTACAGGTGGATCAGCCCCAGCATTTT. Translating gives CASSLQVDQPQHF.

The rearrangement links TRBV6-5 to TRBJ1-2; D not resolved. The CDR3 has 14 residues. V was cut by 3 bases and J by 12 bases, with 20 bases left in between. The germline CDR1 and CDR2 sequences are MNHEY and SVGAGI. The CDR3 region has the DNA TGTGCCAGCAGTTATGACATCGAACTGAGCCGAAACACCTTC. Translating gives CASSYDIELSRNTF.

The chain recombines TRBV7-9 with TRBJ2-1; 7 bases are a match to TRBD1. The CDR3 loop spans 16 amino acids. V gave up 5 bases and J gave up 4 bases; unmatched junction bases: 11. Germline V gene sequence: CDR1 SEHNR, CDR2 FQNEAQ (reference sequence). The CDR3 region is CASSHQLGQVYNEQFF. CDR3 bases: TGTGCCAGCAGCCACCAGTTAGGACAGGTGTACAATGAGCAGTTCTTC.

This clone was seen a single time. This sequence joins TRBV9 and TRBJ1-1, with D possibly being TRBD1 (5 bases). Germline CDR1 and CDR2: SGDLS and YYNGEE. V lost 4 bases and J lost 2, with 12 bases in between. The CDR3 totals 14 residues. CDR3 loop: CASSSHDSNTEAFF. As DNA, the CDR3 is TGTGCCAGCAGCTCACACGACAGCAACACTGAAGCTTTCTTT.

This clone was detected only once. An end of the junction differs from the germline gene, which may be a read error. The chain has TRBV30 and TRBJ1-6; TRBD1 is a possible D gene (6 bases). There are 13 residues in the CDR3. Germline CDR1 is GTSNPN and CDR2 is SVGIG (reference sequence). Here the CDR3 DNA reads TGTGCCTGGAGAATACAGGGTAAATCACCCCTCAACTTT. Its protein is CAWRIQGKSPLNF.

This chain connects TRBV11-2 to TRBJ2-7; D is ambiguous. The CDR3 runs 13 residues. Germline V CDR1 and CDR2: SGHAT, FQNNGV. V was clipped by 0 bases and J by 2 bases, with 5 bases between them. The CDR3 here is CASSLDRTYEQYF. The CDR3 region has the DNA TGTGCCAGCAGCTTAGACAGAACCTACGAGCAGTACTTC. Based on the CDR3 plus reference TRBV11-2 and TRBJ2-7, the full variable domain is EAGVAQSPRYKIIEKRQSVAFWCNPISGHATLYWYQQILGQGPKLLIQFQNNGVVDDSQLPKDRFSAERLKGVDSTLKIQPAKLEDSAVYLCASSLDRTYEQYFGPGTRLTVT.

The chain is built from TRBV5-1 and TRBJ1-6; 9 bases fit TRBD1. The length of the CDR3 is 15 residues. CDR1 SGHRS and CDR2 YFSETQ come from the germline V gene. J gave up 8 bases and V 3 bases, and 6 bases lay outside the gene matches. The CDR3 protein is CASSWGRTGDSPLHF. In nucleotides, the CDR3 is TGCGCCAGCAGCTGGGGACGGACAGGGGATTCACCCCTCCACTTT.

The chain has TRBV14 and TRBJ1-2; no clear D gene. The CDR3 extends over 13 amino acids. Trimming removed 2 bases at V and 0 bases at J, with 4 bases between. Germline-derived CDR1 and CDR2 are SGHDN and FVKESK. The CDR3 sequence: CASSQFTNYGYTF. The DNA of the CDR3 is TGTGCCAGCAGCCAATTCACTAACTATGGCTACACCTTC.

V usage is TRBV18 and J usage is TRBJ2-5; D is possibly TRBD2 (5 bases). The CDR3 is 14 amino acids. From germline, CDR1 is KGHSH and CDR2 LQKENI. Trimming took off 2 bases at V and 1 base at J, with 8 bases between the two ends. The CDR3 region is CASSPKTTQETQYF. In DNA form, the CDR3 reads TGTGCCAGCTCACCAAAGACTACCCAAGAGACCCAGTACTTC. The full variable domain, in which reference TRBV18 and TRBJ2-5 provide the parts outside the CDR3, is NAGVMQNPRHLVRRRGQEARLRCSPMKGHSHVYWYRQLPEEGLKFMVYLQKENIIDESGMPKERFSAEFPKEGPSILRIQQVVRGDSAAYFCASSPKTTQETQYFGPGTRLLVL.

The genes are TRBV5-5 and TRBJ2-6, with no clear D. V gave up 7 bases and J gave up 4 bases, with 9 bases separating them. The CDR3 totals 13 residues. From germline, CDR1 is SGHKS and CDR2 YYEKEE (reference sequence). CDR3 residues: CASQVSGANVLTF. The CDR3 DNA follows: TGTGCCAGCCAGGTCTCCGGGGCCAACGTCCTGACTTTC.

The chain carries TRBV19 and TRBJ2-2, with a possible D match to TRBD1 (6 bases). Germline V gene lookup returns CDR1 LNHDA and CDR2 SQIVND (reference sequence). The CDR3 length is 15 residues. The V end lost 5 bases, the J end lost 6 bases, and 16 bases lay between the germline ends. As DNA, the CDR3 is TGTGCCAGTAGTGAACCGGGACAACTCGCCGGGGAGCTGTTTTTT. Translation gives CASSEPGQLAGELFF. Full variable domain (rest looked up from reference TRBV19 and TRBJ2-2): DGGITQSPKYLFRKEGQNVTLSCEQNLNHDAMYWYRQDPGQGLRLIYYSQIVNDFQKGDIAEGYSVSREKKESFPLTVTSAQKNPTAFYLCASSEPGQLAGELFFGEGSRLTVL.

The chain is built from TRBV18 and TRBJ1-5; D may be TRBD1 (5 bases). The CDR3 length is 14 residues. Germline V gives CDR1 KGHSH, CDR2 LQKENI. Trimming pared 5 bases from V and 1 base from J, leaving 9 bases between. This CDR3 reads CASSYRQSNQPQHF. The CDR3 nucleotides are TGTGCCAGCTCATATCGACAGAGCAATCAGCCCCAGCATTTT.

This clone was counted only a few times. The chain is built from TRBV7-9 and TRBJ1-1; D possibly corresponds to TRBD1 (5 bases). Trimming took 3 bases from V and 0 from J, leaving 8 bases between them. In germline, CDR1 is SEHNR, CDR2 FQNEAQ (reference sequence). CDR3 length equals 14 residues. The CDR3 is CASSFRGMNTEAFF. CDR3 coding DNA: TGTGCCAGCAGCTTCCGGGGGATGAACACTGAAGCTTTCTTT.

V gene TRBV19 combines with J gene TRBJ2-5; D perhaps matches TRBD1 (5 bases). Looked up from germline, CDR1 is LNHDA and CDR2 is SQIVND (reference sequence). The CDR3 consists of 13 residues. V lost 3 bases to trimming and J lost 9 bases, with 14 bases between them. The CDR3 DNA reads as TGTGCCAGTAGTATGTTAGGGCCAGGGCCCCAGTACTTC. Residues: CASSMLGPGPQYF. The full variable domain, with the rest looked up from reference TRBV19 and TRBJ2-5, is DGGITQSPKYLFRKEGQNVTLSCEQNLNHDAMYWYRQDPGQGLRLIYYSQIVNDFQKGDIAEGYSVSREKKESFPLTVTSAQKNPTAFYLCASSMLGPGPQYFGPGTRLLVL.

The gene calls are TRBV4-2 and TRBJ1-1, with TRBD1 identical over 9 bases. The V and J ends lost 0 bases and 4 bases, in that order; junction bases with no gene match: 12. CDR1 and CDR2 from the germline V gene are LGHNA and YNFKEQ. The CDR3 covers 18 residues. The DNA of the CDR3 is TGTGCCAGCAGCCAAGATAAGCCGGGATCGGGACAGGGCACTGAAGCTTTCTTT. Residues: CASSQDKPGSGQGTEAFF.

This chain uses TRBV28 with TRBJ2-3; TRBD2 matches at 13 bases. The V and J ends lost 5 bases and 4 bases, in that order; junction bases with no gene match: 21. Germline CDR1 MDHEN, CDR2 SYDVKM. CDR3 length: 21 amino acids. CDR3: CASSPLQRTSGRALHSDTQYF. CDR3 DNA: TGTGCCAGCAGTCCCCTCCAGAGGACTAGCGGGAGAGCTCTCCATTCAGATACGCAGTATTTT.

The rearrangement uses TRBV5-4 and TRBJ2-3; 8 nucleotides agree with TRBD2. The CDR3 consists of 16 residues. V gave up 3 bases and J gave up 5 bases; unmatched junction bases: 11. The germline gives CDR1 SGHNT, CDR2 YYREEE (reference sequence). The CDR3 nucleotides are TGTGCCAGCAGCTCCCCGATTAGCGGGGCCCGAGATACGCAGTATTTT. It is translated as CASSSPISGARDTQYF.